Below, 32 T cell receptor beta chains from the same sample are listed, as sequenced in a study of cytomegalovirus exposure and HLA in healthy donors. Here immunoSEQ multiplex PCR was the method, and the copy in TCRdb shows in-frame clones only, minus some. Found here are roughly 270,000 clones, 88% of them singletons; the top ten hold about 0.9%. The sample was PBMCs. All receptors come from a woman in her late teens or twenties in good health and CMV-seronegative.

The chain couples TRBV6-6 to TRBJ1-6; no firm D call. Looked up from germline, CDR1 is MNHNY and CDR2 is SVGAGI (reference sequence). V lost 2 bases, J lost 14 bases, and 16 bases lay in between. This CDR3 comprises 14 residues. CDR3 region: CASSYPSPDDSLHF. The CDR3 DNA follows: TGTGCCAGCAGTTACCCCAGTCCCGATGATTCCCTCCACTTT.

V usage is TRBV5-1 and J usage is TRBJ1-1; D might be TRBD1 (6 bases). CDR1 is SGHRS and CDR2 is YFSETQ in the germline V gene. V gave up 3 bases and J gave up 1 base, with 19 bases separating them. CDR3 length: 17 amino acids. Written as DNA, the CDR3 is TGCGCCAGCAGCTCCCAACAAGTGACAGGTTGGAACACTGAAGCTTTCTTT. Translation gives CASSSQQVTGWNTEAFF.

The chain employs TRBV6-1 and TRBJ2-2; unclear D gene. This CDR3 has 11 residues. V shed 7 bases and J shed 4 bases, with 4 bases lying between them. The germline CDR1 and CDR2 sequences are MNHNS and SASEGT. Written as DNA, the CDR3 is TGTGCCAGCATAGTCACCGGGGAGCTGTTTTTT. Its protein is CASIVTGELFF.

The chain has TRBV5-6 and TRBJ2-7; perhaps TRBD1 as D (5 bases). Germline V lookup: CDR1 SGHDT, CDR2 YYEEEE. V lost 1 base and J lost 0, with 17 bases in between. This CDR3 contains 17 residues. For the CDR3, the DNA is TGTGCCAGCAGCTTGACTCTCGACAGTAAACTCTCCTACGAGCAGTACTTC. Translated: CASSLTLDSKLSYEQYF.

The V gene is TRBV4-3, the J gene TRBJ2-3; 10 positions agree with TRBD2. Germline V gene data show CDR1 as LGHNA and CDR2 as YSLEER. The CDR3 contains 17 residues. J was trimmed by 5 bases and V by 0 bases; bases with no gene match: 8. The CDR3 is CASSQEFDRLAGDTQYF. The CDR3 DNA reads TGCGCCAGCAGCCAAGAGTTCGATCGACTAGCGGGAGATACGCAGTATTTT.

This clone appeared a few times. The CDR3: CASSSGGGYEQYF. DNA of the CDR3: TGCGCCAGCAGCTCAGGGGGCGGCTACGAGCAGTACTTC. The gene calls are TRBV4-1 and TRBJ2-7, with 8 bases matching TRBD1. Germline trimming cut 5 bases from V and 3 bases from J; bases unmatched to any gene: 3. This CDR3 comprises 13 residues. The germline CDR1 and CDR2 sequences are MGHRA and YSYEKL.

The V and J genes are TRBV27 and TRBJ2-1, with 8 positions matching TRBD2. The V gene's germline CDR1 is MNHEY and CDR2 SMNVEV (reference sequence). Trimming took 2 bases from V and 2 from J; bases not matched to a gene: 8. The CDR3 length is 17 residues. The CDR3 sequence is CASSLDIAGRTYNEQFF. The CDR3 coding sequence is TGTGCCAGCAGTTTAGATATAGCGGGAAGGACCTACAATGAGCAGTTCTTC.

The rearrangement joins TRBV25-1 to TRBJ1-5; D is perhaps TRBD1 (5 bases). This CDR3 region has 14 residues. Trimming took off 6 bases at V and 3 bases at J, with 12 bases between the two ends. Germline assignment: CDR1 MGHDK and CDR2 SYGVNS. This CDR3 is CASRDTGFNQPQHF. The CDR3 nucleotides read TGTGCCAGCAGGGATACAGGTTTCAATCAGCCCCAGCATTTT.

This rearrangement joins TRBV18 to TRBJ2-7, with D maybe TRBD2 (6 bases). Germline V CDR1 and CDR2: KGHSH, LQKENI. V lost 2 bases, J lost 5 bases, and 13 bases lay in between. The CDR3 consists of 14 residues. The CDR3 sequence is CASSPRRDSHEQYF. CDR3 sequence (DNA): TGTGCCAGCTCACCAAGGCGGGATTCCCACGAGCAGTACTTC.

The chain recombines TRBV27 with TRBJ2-5; D perhaps matches TRBD2 (6 bases). This CDR3 has 14 amino acids. CDR1 MNHEY and CDR2 SMNVEV come from the germline V gene (reference sequence). Trimming cost V 8 bases and J 0 bases, with 13 bases left between them. The CDR3 nucleotides are TGTGCCAGCGGTCCCGGGGGTAACCAAGAGACCCAGTACTTC. Amino acid sequence: CASGPGGNQETQYF.

This clone came up once. This chain connects TRBV9 to TRBJ2-7; D remains ambiguous. Trimming took 2 bases from V and 1 from J, leaving 7 bases between them. The germline V gene has CDR1 SGDLS and CDR2 YYNGEE. There are 13 residues in the CDR3. CDR3 in DNA: TGTGCCAGCAGCGTTGGGCCATCCTACGAGCAGTACTTC. Its translation: CASSVGPSYEQYF. The full variable domain, its missing parts supplied by reference TRBV9 and TRBJ2-7, is DSGVTQTPKHLITATGQRVTLRCSPRSGDLSVYWYQQSLDQGLQFLIQYYNGEERAKGNILERFSAQQFPDLHSELNLSSLELGDSALYFCASSVGPSYEQYFGPGTRLTVT.

This clone was recorded once. The J gene is TRBJ2-1, the V gene TRBV5-4; TRBD2 agrees at 7 bases. With V trimmed by 4 bases and J by 4 bases, 11 bases remained unmatched. CDR3 length: 16 residues. The germline V gene encodes CDR1 SGHNT and CDR2 YYREEE (reference sequence). The CDR3 DNA is TGTGCCAGCAGCCCGAAAAGGGAGGGCGGGTACAATGAGCAGTTCTTC. Protein product: CASSPKREGGYNEQFF.

The chain uses TRBV6-6 and TRBJ2-7; 9 bases agree with TRBD1. The CDR3 sequence is 15 residues long. The V gene end was trimmed by 2 bases and the J gene end by 2 bases; junction bases not matched to a gene: 4. Germline V CDR1 and CDR2: MNHNY, SVGAGI (reference sequence). The CDR3 nucleotides read TGTGCCAGCAGTTACCCGGACAGGGGAACCTACGAGCAGTACTTC. Amino acids: CASSYPDRGTYEQYF.

This clone was counted only a few times. V and J are TRBV4-2 and TRBJ1-2; D is ambiguous. V was cut by 0 bases and J by 5 bases, with 13 bases left in between. The germline V gene has CDR1 LGHNA and CDR2 YNFKEQ. CDR3 length equals 15 residues. The CDR3 coding sequence is TGTGCCAGCAGCCAAGATGAGAAGGTCGGGTATGGCTACACCTTC. This gives the protein CASSQDEKVGYGYTF.

The chain couples TRBV9 to TRBJ2-7, with D perhaps matching TRBD2 (6 bases). Trimming stripped 4 bases from V and 3 bases from J, with 20 bases between. Germline CDR1 SGDLS, CDR2 YYNGEE. This CDR3 is built from 16 residues. DNA for the CDR3: TGTGCCAGCAGCCGAGGAGACCGGGACTTAAGCTACGAGCAGTACTTC. Residues: CASSRGDRDLSYEQYF.

The rearrangement links TRBV10-3 to TRBJ2-7; D might be TRBD1 (5 bases). Germline values: CDR1 ENHRY, CDR2 SYGVKD. The CDR3 sequence is 13 residues long. Trimming pared 8 bases from V and 3 bases from J, leaving 14 bases between. As DNA, the CDR3 is TGTGCCATCGGGGCAGGGAAGGGCTACGAGCAGTACTTC. It is translated as CAIGAGKGYEQYF.

This clone showed up just a few times. The rearrangement joins TRBV15 to TRBJ2-7; 8 nucleotides align to TRBD2. Germline V gives CDR1 LNHNV, CDR2 YYDKDF (reference sequence). The CDR3 covers 15 residues. V lost 0 bases, J lost 5 bases, and 6 bases stayed unmatched. The CDR3 sequence is CATSREIGRADEQYF. The CDR3 DNA reads as TGTGCCACCAGCAGAGAAATCGGGAGGGCGGACGAGCAGTACTTC.

The V call is TRBV2, the J call TRBJ2-1; 11 bases match TRBD2. The CDR3 is made up of 20 amino acids. Germline CDR1 and CDR2: SNHLY and FYNNEI. The V gene end was trimmed by 3 bases and the J gene end by 7 bases; junction bases not matched to a gene: 20. CDR3 loop: CASSDPNLAGGPESGNEQFF. The CDR3 nucleotides read TGTGCCAGCAGTGATCCCAATTTAGCGGGAGGGCCCGAGAGCGGAAATGAGCAGTTCTTC.

The chain has TRBV6-6 and TRBJ1-3; D uncertain. The germline CDR1 and CDR2 sequences are MNHNY and SVGAGI (reference sequence). Trimming shortened V by 6 bases and J by 8 bases, and 20 bases separated the two germline ends. The CDR3 has 15 residues. This CDR3 reads CASSLPGTHTDTIYF. The DNA for the CDR3 is TGTGCCAGCAGCTTACCGGGAACCCACACCGACACCATATATTTT.

This chain links TRBV28 with TRBJ2-2, with 7 bases fitting TRBD2. The CDR3 contains 12 residues. The V and J ends lost 5 bases and 8 bases, in that order; junction bases with no gene match: 2. Per the germline V gene, CDR1 is MDHEN and CDR2 is SYDVKM. Written as DNA, the CDR3 is TGTGCCAGCAGTGGGCGGGAGGGGGAGCTGTTTTTT. Translation: CASSGREGELFF.

V gene TRBV5-1 combines with J gene TRBJ1-2, with D perhaps matching TRBD1 (6 bases). The V and J ends lost 4 bases and 2 bases respectively, with 15 bases between them. Germline V gene data show CDR1 as SGHRS and CDR2 as YFSETQ. The CDR3 runs to 15 residues. CDR3 DNA: TGCGCCAGCAGCGAGGACAGCCACTTAAACTATGGCTACACCTTC. Translation: CASSEDSHLNYGYTF.

The rearrangement links TRBV5-1 to TRBJ1-4, with D uncertain. With 4 bases removed from V and 8 bases from J, the gap between germline ends came to 18 bases. CDR1 and CDR2 (germline): SGHRS, YFSETQ. The CDR3 is 15 amino acids. In nucleotides, the CDR3 is TGCGCCAGCAGCCCGCTAGTAACGGGGAAGGAAAAACTGTTTTTT. Protein product: CASSPLVTGKEKLFF.

V and J are TRBV2 and TRBJ2-1, with TRBD2 matching over 10 bases. The V gene's germline CDR1 is SNHLY and CDR2 FYNNEI. V shed 5 bases, J shed 9 bases, and the junction held 10 bases outside the gene matches. The length of the CDR3 is 15 residues. CDR3 sequence: CASSHTSGMGGEQFF. As DNA, the CDR3 is TGTGCCAGCAGTCATACTAGCGGGATGGGTGGTGAGCAGTTCTTC.

A note on this clone: The CDR3 carries no conserved terminal phenylalanine or tryptophan, so it likely arises from a read error. The DNA is left out, because the CDR3 cannot be placed on it with certainty; the CDR3 is given as TCRdb lists it. The chain carries TRBV29-1 and TRBJ2-7; TRBD2, the D gene given by the table, was not confirmed from the DNA. Germline V gives CDR1 SQVTM, CDR2 ANQGSEA. Ends included, the CDR3 has 11 residues. The CDR3 loop reads CSVVPLAGGQE.

The rearrangement links TRBV27 to TRBJ1-1; D perhaps matches TRBD1 (6 bases). Germline CDR1 reads MNHEY; CDR2 reads SMNVEV (reference sequence). The CDR3 runs 15 residues. Trimming shortened V by 5 bases and J by 0 bases, and 13 bases separated the two germline ends. CDR3: CASSPMDRLNTEAFF. The CDR3 DNA sequence: TGTGCCAGCAGTCCTATGGACAGATTGAACACTGAAGCTTTCTTT.

The gene calls are TRBV13 and TRBJ1-2; the D gene is possibly TRBD1 (5 bases). The CDR3 runs to 14 residues. Germline V gene sequence: CDR1 PRHDT, CDR2 FYEKMQ (reference sequence). V was clipped by 0 bases and J by 8 bases, with 13 bases between them. CDR3 bases: TGTGCCAGCAGCTTAGGCCTGGGGCTTCAGGGCTACACCTTC. This gives the protein CASSLGLGLQGYTF.

This clone was recorded a few times. This chain uses TRBV6-5 with TRBJ1-2, with 8 nucleotides matching TRBD1. The V and J ends lost 6 bases and 3 bases, in that order; junction bases with no gene match: 9. The CDR3 is made up of 15 amino acids. Germline CDR1 reads MNHEY; CDR2 reads SVGAGI. The CDR3: CASSLGQGRDYGYTF. CDR3 coding DNA: TGTGCCAGCAGCCTCGGACAGGGACGGGACTATGGCTACACCTTC.

The J gene is TRBJ2-6, the V gene TRBV2, with D unclear. This CDR3 region has 14 residues. Looked up from germline, CDR1 is SNHLY and CDR2 is FYNNEI. V was clipped by 7 bases and J by 0 bases, with 7 bases between them. The CDR3 DNA reads as TGTGCCAGCATGCAGGACTCTGGGGCCAACGTCCTGACTTTC. Translation gives CASMQDSGANVLTF.

The chain couples TRBV27 to TRBJ1-4; 8 positions match TRBD1. This CDR3 region has 15 residues. Losses at the gene ends were 4 bases for V and 3 bases for J; bases not matched to a gene: 4. In germline, CDR1 is MNHEY, CDR2 SMNVEV (reference sequence). DNA of the CDR3: TGTGCCAGCAGTTGGACAGGGTCCCCTAATGAAAAACTGTTTTTT. It is translated as CASSWTGSPNEKLFF.

The rearrangement links TRBV7-2 to TRBJ1-5, with 8 bases identical to TRBD1. Trimming cost V 5 bases and J 5 bases; bases outside gene matches: 11. Per the germline V gene, CDR1 is SGHTA and CDR2 is FQGNSA. The CDR3 is 16 amino acids. CDR3 DNA sequence: TGTGCCAGCAGCCCGTCCGGCCAGGGGGCCTATCAGCCCCAGCATTTT. It encodes CASSPSGQGAYQPQHF.

In its sample, this clone was seen once. The chain uses TRBV7-8 and TRBJ1-4; tentatively, D is TRBD1 (5 bases). Trimming removed 5 bases at V and 4 bases at J, with 11 bases between. Germline CDR1 and CDR2: SGHVS and FQNEAQ. CDR3 length: 14 residues. CDR3 loop: CASSPAGGNEKLFF. The CDR3 nucleotides are TGTGCCAGCAGCCCCGCGGGGGGTAATGAAAAACTGTTTTTT.

The chain is built from TRBV15 and TRBJ2-7; weak D call: TRBD2 (7 bases). This CDR3 is 18 amino acids long. Germline CDR1 reads LNHNV; CDR2 reads YYDKDF (reference sequence). The germline V and J ends were trimmed by 3 bases and 1 base, with 22 bases remaining between them. The CDR3 DNA reads TGTGCCACCAGCAGCCCCCCTGCGGGAGAGGGGGTTTCCTACGAGCAGTACTTC. Amino acids: CATSSPPAGEGVSYEQYF.